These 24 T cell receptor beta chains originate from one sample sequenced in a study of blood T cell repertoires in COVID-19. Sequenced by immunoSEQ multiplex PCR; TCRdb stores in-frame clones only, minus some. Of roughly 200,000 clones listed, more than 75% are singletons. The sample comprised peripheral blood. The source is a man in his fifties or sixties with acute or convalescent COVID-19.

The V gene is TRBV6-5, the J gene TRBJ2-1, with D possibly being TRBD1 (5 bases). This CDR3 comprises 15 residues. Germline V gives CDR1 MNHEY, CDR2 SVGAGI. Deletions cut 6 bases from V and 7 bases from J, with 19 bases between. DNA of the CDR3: TGTGCCAGCAGGCGACCCGCCCAAGGGGTAAATGAGCAGTTCTTC. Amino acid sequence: CASRRPAQGVNEQFF.

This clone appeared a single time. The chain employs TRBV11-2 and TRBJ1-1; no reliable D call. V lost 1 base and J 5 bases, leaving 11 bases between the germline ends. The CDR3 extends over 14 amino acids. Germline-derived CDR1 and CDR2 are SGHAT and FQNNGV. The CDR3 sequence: CASSLGGSITEAFF. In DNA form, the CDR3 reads TGTGCCAGCAGCTTAGGAGGGTCAATAACTGAAGCTTTCTTT.

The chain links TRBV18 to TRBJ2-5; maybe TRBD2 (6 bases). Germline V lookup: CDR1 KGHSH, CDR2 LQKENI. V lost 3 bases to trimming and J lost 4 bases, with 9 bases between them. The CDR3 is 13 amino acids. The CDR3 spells CASSPTRGETQYF. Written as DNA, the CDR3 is TGTGCCAGCTCACCGACTAGGGGAGAGACCCAGTACTTC.

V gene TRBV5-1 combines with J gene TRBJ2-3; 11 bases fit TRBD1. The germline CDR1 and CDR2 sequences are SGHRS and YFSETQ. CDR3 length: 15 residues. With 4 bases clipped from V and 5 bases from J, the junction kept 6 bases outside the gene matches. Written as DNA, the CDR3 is TGCGCCAGCAGCCCAGGGACAGGGGGTGTAGATACGCAGTATTTT. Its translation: CASSPGTGGVDTQYF.

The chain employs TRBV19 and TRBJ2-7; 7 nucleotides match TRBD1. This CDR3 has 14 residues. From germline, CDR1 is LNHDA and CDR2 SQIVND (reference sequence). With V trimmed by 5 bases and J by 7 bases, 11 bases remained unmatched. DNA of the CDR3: TGTGCCAGTAGTGGGCAGGGGGTAATGAGAGAGCAGTACTTC. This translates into CASSGQGVMREQYF.

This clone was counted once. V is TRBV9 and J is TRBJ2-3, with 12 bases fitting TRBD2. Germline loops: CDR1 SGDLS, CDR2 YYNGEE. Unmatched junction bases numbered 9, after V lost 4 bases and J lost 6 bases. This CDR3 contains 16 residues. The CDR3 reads CASSPITSGGPDTQYF. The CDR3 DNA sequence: TGTGCCAGCAGCCCCATAACTAGCGGGGGGCCGGATACGCAGTATTTT.

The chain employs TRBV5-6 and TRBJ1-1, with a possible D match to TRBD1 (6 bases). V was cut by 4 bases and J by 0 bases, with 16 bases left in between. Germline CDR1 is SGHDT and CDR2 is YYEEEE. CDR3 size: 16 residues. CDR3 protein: CASSSEQGSVNTEAFF. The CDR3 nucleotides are TGTGCCAGCAGCAGTGAACAGGGTTCTGTGAACACTGAAGCTTTCTTT.

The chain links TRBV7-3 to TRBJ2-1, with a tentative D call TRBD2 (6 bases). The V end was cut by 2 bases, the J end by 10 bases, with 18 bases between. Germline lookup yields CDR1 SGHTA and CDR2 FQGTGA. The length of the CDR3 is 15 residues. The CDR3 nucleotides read TGTGCCAGCAGCTTAGGTGGGGGGAACCTAAGGGAGCAGTTCTTC. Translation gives CASSLGGGNLREQFF.

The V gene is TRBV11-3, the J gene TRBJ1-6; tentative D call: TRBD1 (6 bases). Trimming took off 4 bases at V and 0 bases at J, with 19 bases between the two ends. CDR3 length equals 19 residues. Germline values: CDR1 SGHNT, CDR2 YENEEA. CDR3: CASSSRGRDISSYNSPLHF. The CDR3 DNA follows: TGTGCCAGCAGCTCGAGGGGCCGGGACATCAGCTCCTATAATTCACCCCTCCACTTT. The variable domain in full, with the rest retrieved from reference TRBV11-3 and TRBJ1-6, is EAGVVQSPRYKIIEKKQPVAFWCNPISGHNTLYWYLQNLGQGPELLIRYENEEAVDDSQLPKDRFSAERLKGVDSTLKIQPAELGDSAVYLCASSSRGRDISSYNSPLHFGNGTRLTVT.

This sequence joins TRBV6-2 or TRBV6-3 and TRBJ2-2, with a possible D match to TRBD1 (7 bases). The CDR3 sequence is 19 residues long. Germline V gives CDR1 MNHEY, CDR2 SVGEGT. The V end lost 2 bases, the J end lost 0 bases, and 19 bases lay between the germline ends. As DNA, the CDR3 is TGTGCCAGCAGTTACAAACCCAGGAGCAGGGGGGCGAACACCGGGGAGCTGTTTTTT. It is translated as CASSYKPRSRGANTGELFF.

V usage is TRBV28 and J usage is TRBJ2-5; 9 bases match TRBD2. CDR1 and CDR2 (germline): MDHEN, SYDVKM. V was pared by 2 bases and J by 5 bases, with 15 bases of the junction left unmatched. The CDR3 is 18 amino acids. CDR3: CASSLGASGDTSAETQYF. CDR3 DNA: TGTGCCAGCAGTTTAGGGGCTAGCGGGGATACCAGCGCGGAGACCCAGTACTTC. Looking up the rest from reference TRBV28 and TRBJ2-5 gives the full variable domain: DVKVTQSSRYLVKRTGEKVFLECVQDMDHENMFWYRQDPGLGLRLIYFSYDVKMKEKGDIPEGYSVSREKKERFSLILESASTNQTSMYLCASSLGASGDTSAETQYFGPGTRLLVL.

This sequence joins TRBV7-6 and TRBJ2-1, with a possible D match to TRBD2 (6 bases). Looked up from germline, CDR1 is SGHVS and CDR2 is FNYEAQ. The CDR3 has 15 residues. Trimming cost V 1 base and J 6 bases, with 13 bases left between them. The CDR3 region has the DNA TGTGCCAGCAGCTTAGATCCCCGAGCGGGCAATGAGCAGTTCTTC. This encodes CASSLDPRAGNEQFF. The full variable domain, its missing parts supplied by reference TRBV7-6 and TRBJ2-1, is GAGVSQSPRYKVTKRGQDVALRCDPISGHVSLYWYRQALGQGPEFLTYFNYEAQQDKSGLPNDRFSAERPEGSISTLTIQRTEQRDSAMYRCASSLDPRAGNEQFFGPGTRLTVL.

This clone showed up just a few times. The CDR3 here is CASSQVPEKAGANVLTF. Here the CDR3 DNA reads TGCGCCAGCAGCCAAGTGCCCGAGAAAGCTGGGGCCAACGTCCTGACTTTC. V is TRBV4-1 and J is TRBJ2-6, with unresolved D. The CDR3 extends over 17 amino acids. Germline V gives CDR1 MGHRA, CDR2 YSYEKL. V was shortened by 1 base and J by 2 bases, with 12 bases between the two germline ends.

CDR3 loop: CASSPGQGANEKLFF. The CDR3 coding sequence is TGTGCCAGCTCACCCGGACAGGGGGCTAATGAAAAACTGTTTTTT. The genes are TRBV18 and TRBJ1-4, with TRBD1 matching over 10 bases. After removal of 3 bases from V and 3 bases from J, the junction contained 1 base not matched to a gene. CDR3 length: 15 residues. CDR1 is KGHSH and CDR2 is LQKENI in the germline V gene.

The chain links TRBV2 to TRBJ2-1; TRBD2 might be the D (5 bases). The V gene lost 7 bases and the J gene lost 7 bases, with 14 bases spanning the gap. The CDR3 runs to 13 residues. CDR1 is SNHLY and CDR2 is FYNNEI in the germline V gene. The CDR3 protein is CASIRPGGNEQFF. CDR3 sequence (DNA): TGTGCCAGCATCCGCCCAGGAGGTAATGAGCAGTTCTTC. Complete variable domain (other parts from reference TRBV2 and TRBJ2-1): EPEVTQTPSHQVTQMGQEVILRCVPISNHLYFYWYRQILGQKVEFLVSFYNNEISEKSEIFDDQFSVERPDGSNFTLKIRSTKLEDSAMYFCASIRPGGNEQFFGPGTRLTVL.

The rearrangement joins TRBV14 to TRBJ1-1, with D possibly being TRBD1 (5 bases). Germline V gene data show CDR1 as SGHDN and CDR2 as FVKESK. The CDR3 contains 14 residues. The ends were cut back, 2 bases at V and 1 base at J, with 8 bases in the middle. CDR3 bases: TGTGCCAGCAGCCAACTGGGGGGGAACACTGAAGCTTTCTTT. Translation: CASSQLGGNTEAFF.

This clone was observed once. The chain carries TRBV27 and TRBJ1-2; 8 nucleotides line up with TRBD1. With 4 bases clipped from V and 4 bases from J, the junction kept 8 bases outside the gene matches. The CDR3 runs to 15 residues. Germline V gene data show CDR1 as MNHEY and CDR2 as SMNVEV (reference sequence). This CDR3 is CASSSTDRGRYGYTF. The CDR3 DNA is TGTGCCAGCAGTTCAACCGACAGGGGCCGCTATGGCTACACCTTC.

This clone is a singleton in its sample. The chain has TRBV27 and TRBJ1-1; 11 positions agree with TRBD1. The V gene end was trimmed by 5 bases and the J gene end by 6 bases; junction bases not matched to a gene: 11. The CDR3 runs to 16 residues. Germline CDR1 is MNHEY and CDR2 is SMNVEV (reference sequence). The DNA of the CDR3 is TGTGCCAGCAGTATCACCGGGACAGGGGGAGTATCTGAAGCTTTCTTT. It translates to CASSITGTGGVSEAFF.

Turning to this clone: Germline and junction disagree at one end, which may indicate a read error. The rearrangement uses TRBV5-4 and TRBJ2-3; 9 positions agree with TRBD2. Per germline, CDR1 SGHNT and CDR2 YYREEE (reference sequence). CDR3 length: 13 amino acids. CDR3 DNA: TGTGCCAGCGGGGGGACTAGCAAAGATACGCAGTATTTT. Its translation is CASGGTSKDTQYF.

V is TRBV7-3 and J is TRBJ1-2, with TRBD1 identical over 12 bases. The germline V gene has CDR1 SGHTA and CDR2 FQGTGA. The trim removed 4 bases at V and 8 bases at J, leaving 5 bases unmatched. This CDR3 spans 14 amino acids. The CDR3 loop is CASSSSGTGGGYTF. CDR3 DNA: TGTGCCAGCAGCTCCTCCGGGACAGGGGGCGGCTACACCTTC.

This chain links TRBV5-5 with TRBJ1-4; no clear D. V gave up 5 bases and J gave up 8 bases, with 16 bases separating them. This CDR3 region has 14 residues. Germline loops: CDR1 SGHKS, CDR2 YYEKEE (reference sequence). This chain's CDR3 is CASSLGPGDEKLFF. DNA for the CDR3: TGTGCCAGCAGTCTTGGACCGGGAGACGAAAAACTGTTTTTT.

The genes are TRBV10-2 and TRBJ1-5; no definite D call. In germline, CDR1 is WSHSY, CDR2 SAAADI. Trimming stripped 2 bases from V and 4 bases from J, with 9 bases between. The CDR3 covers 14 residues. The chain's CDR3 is CASSEGQANQPQHF. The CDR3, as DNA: TGCGCCAGCAGTGAGGGGCAGGCTAATCAGCCCCAGCATTTT.

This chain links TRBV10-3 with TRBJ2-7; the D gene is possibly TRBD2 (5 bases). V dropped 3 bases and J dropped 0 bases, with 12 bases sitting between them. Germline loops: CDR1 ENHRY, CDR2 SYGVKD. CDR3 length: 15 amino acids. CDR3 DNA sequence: TGTGCCATCAGTGATCCGGGGTGGAGCTCCTACGAGCAGTACTTC. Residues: CAISDPGWSSYEQYF.

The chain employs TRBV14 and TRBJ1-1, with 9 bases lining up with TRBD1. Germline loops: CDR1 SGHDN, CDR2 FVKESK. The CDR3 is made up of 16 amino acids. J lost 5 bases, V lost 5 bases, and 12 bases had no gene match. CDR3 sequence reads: CASSKWTGALGTEAFF. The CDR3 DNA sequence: TGTGCCAGCAGCAAATGGACAGGGGCCTTGGGGACTGAAGCTTTCTTT.